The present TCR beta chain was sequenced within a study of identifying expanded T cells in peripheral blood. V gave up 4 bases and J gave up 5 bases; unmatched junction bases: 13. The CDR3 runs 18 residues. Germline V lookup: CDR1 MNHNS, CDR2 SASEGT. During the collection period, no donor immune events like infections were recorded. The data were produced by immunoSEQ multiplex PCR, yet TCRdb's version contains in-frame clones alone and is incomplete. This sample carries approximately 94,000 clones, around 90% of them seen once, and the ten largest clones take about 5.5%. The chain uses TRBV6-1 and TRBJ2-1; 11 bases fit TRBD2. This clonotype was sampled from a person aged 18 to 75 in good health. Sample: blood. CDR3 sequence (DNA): TGTGCCAGCAGTGGACCCTCTCCTAGCGGGGGGCTGAACAATGAGCAGTTCTTC. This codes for CASSGPSPSGGLNNEQFF.